Below, 21 T cell receptor beta chains from the same sample are listed, as sequenced in a study of chemoradiotherapy in HPV16-positive cancers. TCRdb's copy holds only in-frame clones and misses some; the assay was immunoSEQ multiplex PCR. The top ten clones hold less than 1.5% of a sample with about 15,000 clones, under 85% of them seen once. Specimen collection occurred from a patient who underwent chemoradiotherapy. The source of these receptors is a human donor with HPV-associated anogenital cancer.

The rearrangement joins TRBV2 to TRBJ1-1; D ambiguous. Germline-derived CDR1 and CDR2 are SNHLY and FYNNEI. This CDR3 is built from 14 residues. V was trimmed by 7 bases and J by 1 base, leaving 13 bases between them. The CDR3 bases are TGTGCCAGCATCCAACTACGGGGGAACACTGAAGCTTTCTTT. Protein sequence: CASIQLRGNTEAFF.

This clone was counted only a few times. The gene calls are TRBV15 and TRBJ1-5; D gene unclear. The germline V gene has CDR1 LNHNV and CDR2 YYDKDF (reference sequence). The CDR3 has 13 amino acids. The V gene lost 2 bases and the J gene lost 4 bases, with 6 bases spanning the gap. CDR3 bases: TGTGCCACCAGCAGACAGGCGAATCAGCCCCAGCATTTT. Protein: CATSRQANQPQHF.

V and J are TRBV18 and TRBJ2-7; 10 bases agree with TRBD1. This CDR3 region has 13 residues. Germline assignment: CDR1 KGHSH and CDR2 LQKENI. V lost 3 bases, J lost 6 bases, and 2 bases stayed unmatched. Written as DNA, the CDR3 is TGTGCCAGCTCACCCCGGGACAGGGGCGAGCAGTACTTC. Protein sequence: CASSPRDRGEQYF.

This chain connects TRBV18 to TRBJ2-2, with D possibly matching TRBD2 (7 bases). Germline-derived CDR1 and CDR2 are KGHSH and LQKENI. This CDR3 has 16 amino acids. Trimming took 0 bases from V and 5 from J, leaving 13 bases between them. CDR3 sequence reads: CASSPPTGRETGELFF. The CDR3 nucleotides read TGTGCCAGCTCACCACCAACAGGGAGGGAGACCGGGGAGCTGTTTTTT.

The rearrangement uses TRBV30 and TRBJ2-1; D remains unclear. CDR1 and CDR2 from the germline V gene are GTSNPN and SVGIG (reference sequence). The CDR3 runs 12 residues. Trimming removed 3 bases from V and 0 bases from J, with 3 bases in between. Here the CDR3 reads CAWSGSYNEQFF. The CDR3 DNA reads TGTGCCTGGAGCGGCTCCTACAATGAGCAGTTCTTC. The full variable domain, in which reference TRBV30 and TRBJ2-1 provide the parts outside the CDR3, is SQTIHQWPATLVQPVGSPLSLECTVEGTSNPNLYWYRQAAGRGLQLLFYSVGIGQISSEVPQNLSASRPQDRQFILSSKKLLLSDSGFYLCAWSGSYNEQFFGPGTRLTVL.

The chain employs TRBV27 and TRBJ2-3; possible D gene TRBD1, 7 bases. This CDR3 is 15 amino acids long. V dropped 6 bases and J dropped 4 bases, with 17 bases sitting between them. CDR1 MNHEY and CDR2 SMNVEV come from the germline V gene (reference sequence). The CDR3 nucleotides read TGTGCCAGCAGGGGTGGTAGCAGGGGGGCAGATACGCAGTATTTT. Its protein is CASRGGSRGADTQYF.

The chain combines TRBV5-1 with TRBJ1-1, with no clear D. V shed 3 bases and J shed 4 bases, with 10 bases lying between them. The germline V gene has CDR1 SGHRS and CDR2 YFSETQ. The CDR3 runs to 13 residues. The CDR3 protein is CASSYDGITEAFF. The CDR3 DNA reads TGCGCCAGCAGCTACGACGGAATCACTGAAGCTTTCTTT. Looking up the rest from reference TRBV5-1 and TRBJ1-1 gives the full variable domain: KAGVTQTPRYLIKTRGQQVTLSCSPISGHRSVSWYQQTPGQGLQFLFEYFSETQRNKGNFPGRFSGRQFSNSRSEMNVSTLELGDSALYLCASSYDGITEAFFGQGTRLTVV.

This chain links TRBV19 with TRBJ1-5, with D uncertain. V lost 3 bases and J 4 bases, leaving 10 bases between the germline ends. This CDR3 region has 14 residues. Germline CDR1 reads LNHDA; CDR2 reads SQIVND (reference sequence). This CDR3 reads CASSMYGDNQPQHF. In DNA, the CDR3 is TGTGCCAGTAGTATGTACGGGGATAATCAGCCCCAGCATTTT.

The chain uses TRBV19 and TRBJ2-5; 12 bases agree with TRBD2. Trimming cost V 5 bases and J 5 bases; bases outside gene matches: 6. CDR1 and CDR2 (germline): LNHDA, SQIVND (reference sequence). This CDR3 contains 15 residues. CDR3 in DNA: TGTGCCAGTAGTCGGACTAGCGGGGCTTCGGAGACCCAGTACTTC. This codes for CASSRTSGASETQYF.

V usage is TRBV2 and J usage is TRBJ1-6, with D unclear. Trimming cost V 6 bases and J 0 bases, with 3 bases left between them. In germline, CDR1 is SNHLY, CDR2 FYNNEI. CDR3 size: 13 residues. The CDR3 coding sequence is TGTGCCAGCAGGAGCTCCTATAATTCACCCCTCCACTTT. This codes for CASRSSYNSPLHF.

This chain uses TRBV7-2 with TRBJ1-2; TRBD1 aligns across 7 bases. The trim removed 7 bases at V and 5 bases at J, leaving 7 bases unmatched. Germline V CDR1 and CDR2: SGHTA, FQGNSA. This CDR3 is 13 amino acids long. DNA for the CDR3: TGTGCCAGCACCCGACAGGGTGGTTATGGCTACACCTTC. Translated, it gives CASTRQGGYGYTF.

V is TRBV28 and J is TRBJ2-3; 8 bases match TRBD2. Germline V gene lookup returns CDR1 MDHEN and CDR2 SYDVKM. The CDR3 runs 16 residues. V trimming: 4 bases; J trimming: 2 bases; junction bases outside the gene matches: 8. CDR3 sequence reads: CASSSLGGGYTDTQYF. The DNA for the CDR3 is TGTGCCAGCAGTTCCTTGGGCGGGGGGTACACAGATACGCAGTATTTT. Full variable domain (missing parts from reference TRBV28 and TRBJ2-3): DVKVTQSSRYLVKRTGEKVFLECVQDMDHENMFWYRQDPGLGLRLIYFSYDVKMKEKGDIPEGYSVSREKKERFSLILESASTNQTSMYLCASSSLGGGYTDTQYFGPGTRLTVL.

In DNA, the CDR3 is TGCAGCGTTAGGACAGGGGGCTACGAGCAGTACTTC. Amino acids: CSVRTGGYEQYF. The rearrangement links TRBV29-1 to TRBJ2-7; 10 bases agree with TRBD1. Losses at the gene ends were 5 bases for V and 3 bases for J; bases not matched to a gene: 1. CDR1 is SQVTM, CDR2 ANQGSEA, per germline. This CDR3 is built from 12 residues.

The CDR3 sequence is CASSLAGGQPQHF. Here the CDR3 DNA reads TGTGCCAGCAGCTTAGCAGGGGGCCAGCCCCAGCATTTT. The chain recombines TRBV7-2 with TRBJ1-5; 7 bases align to TRBD1. V lost 0 bases, J lost 7 bases, and 0 bases stayed unmatched. This CDR3 has 13 amino acids. The germline CDR1 and CDR2 sequences are SGHTA and FQGNSA. The full variable domain, in which reference TRBV7-2 and TRBJ1-5 provide the parts outside the CDR3, is GAGVSQSPSNKVTEKGKDVELRCDPISGHTALYWYRQSLGQGLEFLIYFQGNSAPDKSGLPSDRFSAERTGGSVSTLTIQRTQQEDSAVYLCASSLAGGQPQHFGDGTRLSIL.

J is TRBJ2-1 and V is TRBV9, with TRBD1 matching over 9 bases. Germline loops: CDR1 SGDLS, CDR2 YYNGEE. The CDR3 runs to 14 residues. Trimming at V came to 0 bases and at J to 8 bases, leaving 3 bases not matched to a gene. The CDR3 nucleotides are TGTGCCAGCAGCGTAGCGGGACAGGGCGATGAGCAGTTCTTC. It is translated as CASSVAGQGDEQFF.

The chain is built from TRBV5-1 and TRBJ1-1; the D is unclear. The CDR3 loop spans 13 amino acids. CDR1 and CDR2 (germline): SGHRS, YFSETQ. The V end lost 4 bases, the J end lost 1 base, and 8 bases lay between the germline ends. CDR3 sequence (DNA): TGCGCCAGCAGCCCTCAGGAGAACACTGAAGCTTTCTTT. It specifies CASSPQENTEAFF.

The chain couples TRBV7-2 to TRBJ1-6; the D is unclear. The germline V gene encodes CDR1 SGHTA and CDR2 FQGNSA. The CDR3 loop spans 12 amino acids. The V end lost 3 bases, the J end lost 9 bases, and 6 bases lay between the germline ends. The CDR3 sequence: CASSFELSPLHF. The CDR3 nucleotides read TGTGCCAGCAGCTTTGAGCTTTCACCCCTCCACTTT.

The V gene is TRBV7-6, the J gene TRBJ1-4; no firm D call. This CDR3 contains 14 residues. Germline values: CDR1 SGHVS, CDR2 FNYEAQ. The V end lost 1 base, the J end lost 6 bases, and 9 bases lay between the germline ends. CDR3 DNA sequence: TGTGCCAGCAGCTTAGGACCCGGGGATGAAAAACTGTTTTTT. Residues: CASSLGPGDEKLFF.

The chain employs TRBV7-3 and TRBJ2-3; TRBD2 agrees at 10 bases. This CDR3 comprises 15 residues. The V segment lost 6 bases and the J segment 3 bases; nucleotides outside the gene matches: 6. The germline V gene has CDR1 SGHTA and CDR2 FQGTGA. CDR3 loop: CASSSTSGVTDTQYF. DNA of the CDR3: TGTGCCAGCAGTTCTACTAGCGGGGTAACAGATACGCAGTATTTT. The full variable domain, completed using reference TRBV7-3 and TRBJ2-3, is GAGVSQTPSNKVTEKGKYVELRCDPISGHTALYWYRQSLGQGPEFLIYFQGTGAADDSGLPNDRFFAVRPEGSVSTLKIQRTERGDSAVYLCASSSTSGVTDTQYFGPGTRLTVL.

The genes are TRBV5-8 and TRBJ2-3; possibly TRBD1 for D (5 bases). V dropped 2 bases and J dropped 1 base, with 11 bases sitting between them. This CDR3 comprises 15 residues. Germline V gene data show CDR1 as SGHTS and CDR2 as YDEGEE. The CDR3 is CASSFAGLGTDTQYF. Written as DNA, the CDR3 is TGTGCCAGCAGCTTCGCAGGGTTGGGCACAGATACGCAGTATTTT. The complete variable domain, with remaining parts taken from reference TRBV5-8 and TRBJ2-3, reads EAGVTQSPTHLIKTRGQQATLRCSPISGHTSVYWYQQALGLGLQFLLWYDEGEERNRGNFPPRFSGRQFPNYSSELNVNALELEDSALYLCASSFAGLGTDTQYFGPGTRLTVL.

The chain joins TRBV7-2 to TRBJ2-1; tentatively, D is TRBD2 (5 bases). This CDR3 spans 16 amino acids. Looked up from germline, CDR1 is SGHTA and CDR2 is FQGNSA. Trimming pared 1 base from V and 3 bases from J, leaving 13 bases between. The CDR3 spells CASSLEGVRFYNEQFF. The CDR3 DNA reads TGTGCCAGCAGCTTAGAGGGAGTCAGGTTCTACAATGAGCAGTTCTTC.